This TCR beta chain was sequenced in a study of T cells in Graves' hyperthyroidism and ophthalmopathy. Whole-study results and caveats: The model identified upcoming ophthalmopathy a median about six months ahead of onset. Ophthalmopathy and stable hyperthyroidism were told apart by a 13 V-J model.

The TCR beta CDR3 regions underwent amplification using RNA transcripts as the source. First-round RT-PCR targeting the TCR CDR3 was performed with the HTBI primer set. TCRdb independently ran MiXCR on the multiplex PCR reads; one entry per CDR3 protein. The sample yields some 24,000 distinct CDR3 sequences, roughly 49% seen once. The CDR3 extends over 18 amino acids. Germline assignment: CDR1 MNHEY and CDR2 SMNVEV (reference sequence). V dropped 6 bases and J dropped 1 base, with 22 bases sitting between them. This clonotype was detected only a few times. What it binds is not known. The chain joins TRBV27 to TRBJ2-1; D may correspond to TRBD1 or TRBD2 (5 bases each). The sequenced sample was blood. The TCR originated in a woman aged 40 to 49 with Graves' hyperthyroidism that later progressed to Graves' ophthalmopathy. CDR3 sequence reads: CASRPGALRTISYNEQFF. The DNA of the CDR3 is TGTGCCAGCAGGCCCGGGGCTCTTAGAACAATTTCCTACAATGAGCAGTTCTTC.